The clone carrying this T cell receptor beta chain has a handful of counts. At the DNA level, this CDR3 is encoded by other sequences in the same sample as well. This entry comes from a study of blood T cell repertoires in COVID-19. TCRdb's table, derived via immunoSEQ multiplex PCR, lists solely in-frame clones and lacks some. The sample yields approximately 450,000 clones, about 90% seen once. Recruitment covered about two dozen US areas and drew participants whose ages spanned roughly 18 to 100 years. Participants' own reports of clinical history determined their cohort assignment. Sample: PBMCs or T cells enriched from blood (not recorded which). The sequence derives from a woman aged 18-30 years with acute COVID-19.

The CDR3 here is CASSSGQGSSPLHF. CDR3 sequence (DNA): TGCGCCAGCAGCTCGGGACAGGGTAGTTCACCCCTCCACTTT. The V call is TRBV5-1, the J call TRBJ1-6; 9 nucleotides agree with TRBD1. The CDR3 extends over 14 amino acids. Germline V lookup: CDR1 SGHRS, CDR2 YFSETQ. Losses at the gene ends were 3 bases for V and 9 bases for J; bases not matched to a gene: 4.